A single sample gave rise to the 25 T cell receptor beta chains below, sequenced in a study of cytotoxic CD8 clonotypes in ibrutinib-treated CLL. Assay: immunoSEQ multiplex PCR; the TCRdb copy retains only in-frame clones and omits some. This sample has more than 12,000 clones, with over 50% found just once. This specimen consisted of PBMCs, obtained at a 24-month disease-progression time point, from a patient treated with ibrutinib. The receptors come from a human donor with chronic lymphocytic leukemia.

This clone is deemed medium-sized. This rearrangement joins TRBV6-6 to TRBJ2-7; 7 bases align to TRBD1. The CDR3 spans 16 residues. Germline V gene lookup returns CDR1 MNHNY and CDR2 SVGAGI (reference sequence). V lost 0 bases and J lost 6; bases outside the gene matches: 11. This CDR3 is CASSYSYSGTDLEQYF. DNA for the CDR3: TGTGCCAGCAGTTACTCGTATTCTGGGACAGATCTCGAGCAGTACTTC.

In its sample, this clone was seen a few times. The chain uses TRBV9 and TRBJ1-6, with D possibly matching TRBD1 (6 bases). V was cut by 3 bases and J by 8 bases, with 12 bases left in between. CDR1 and CDR2 from the germline V gene are SGDLS and YYNGEE. The CDR3 extends over 14 amino acids. The CDR3 protein is CASSDRDTDSPLHF. CDR3 nucleotide sequence: TGTGCCAGCAGCGACCGGGACACAGATTCACCCCTCCACTTT.

This clone was seen a few times. The V and J genes are TRBV18 and TRBJ1-1; 8 bases fit TRBD1. The CDR3 spans 14 residues. Germline lookup yields CDR1 KGHSH and CDR2 LQKENI. V lost 5 bases, J lost 1 base, and 3 bases stayed unmatched. The CDR3 DNA reads as TGTGCCAGCTCATTCAGGGGGCAGAACACTGAAGCTTTCTTT. Translated: CASSFRGQNTEAFF. The variable domain in full, with the rest retrieved from reference TRBV18 and TRBJ1-1, is NAGVMQNPRHLVRRRGQEARLRCSPMKGHSHVYWYRQLPEEGLKFMVYLQKENIIDESGMPKERFSAEFPKEGPSILRIQQVVRGDSAAYFCASSFRGQNTEAFFGQGTRLTVV.

J is TRBJ2-2 and V is TRBV30; D not certain. Germline V gives CDR1 GTSNPN, CDR2 SVGIG (reference sequence). This CDR3 spans 16 amino acids. V was trimmed by 0 bases and J by 0 bases, leaving 11 bases between them. CDR3 DNA sequence: TGTGCCTGGAGTGTTGGTATTAGCTCGAACACCGGGGAGCTGTTTTTT. It translates to CAWSVGISSNTGELFF. Full variable domain (outside the CDR3, taken from reference TRBV30 and TRBJ2-2): SQTIHQWPATLVQPVGSPLSLECTVEGTSNPNLYWYRQAAGRGLQLLFYSVGIGQISSEVPQNLSASRPQDRQFILSSKKLLLSDSGFYLCAWSVGISSNTGELFFGEGSRLTVL.

The V and J genes are TRBV6-4 and TRBJ1-2; D unclear. Germline V CDR1 and CDR2: MRHNA, SNTAGT. Deletions cut 5 bases from V and 4 bases from J, with 20 bases between. The CDR3 runs 16 residues. The CDR3, as DNA: TGTGCCAGCAGTCGGATCGCACACGGAAAGACCTATGGCTACACCTTC. Translating gives CASSRIAHGKTYGYTF.

V usage is TRBV7-9 and J usage is TRBJ1-6; 9 bases map to TRBD1. This CDR3 comprises 18 residues. J was trimmed by 1 base and V by 5 bases; bases with no gene match: 9. Germline lookup yields CDR1 SEHNR and CDR2 FQNEAQ (reference sequence). In DNA form, the CDR3 reads TGTGCCAGCAGCCGATGGAAGGGACAGGGTTCCTATAATTCACCCCTCCACTTT. This gives the protein CASSRWKGQGSYNSPLHF.

This clone was detected a few times. The CDR3 region has the DNA TGTGCCAGTACCGCTAGCGGGGGGGTCTCCTCAGATACGCAGTATTTT. Translation gives CASTASGGVSSDTQYF. The chain recombines TRBV19 with TRBJ2-3; 12 bases map to TRBD2. Germline loops: CDR1 LNHDA, CDR2 SQIVND (reference sequence). The length of the CDR3 is 16 residues. The trim removed 7 bases at V and 4 bases at J, leaving 9 bases unmatched.

This clone has just a few counts. The rearrangement uses TRBV29-1 and TRBJ2-5; D is possibly TRBD2 (5 bases). The length of the CDR3 is 14 residues. Looked up from germline, CDR1 is SQVTM and CDR2 is ANQGSEA. V was pared by 5 bases and J by 3 bases, with 16 bases between. The CDR3 bases are TGCAGCGTTTTCGTATTCTCGGGGAAAGAGACCCAGTACTTC. Amino acids: CSVFVFSGKETQYF.

This clone was detected a few times. The V gene is TRBV4-1, the J gene TRBJ1-4; D possibly corresponds to TRBD1 (6 bases). CDR1 is MGHRA, CDR2 YSYEKL, per germline. V shed 4 bases and J shed 7 bases, with 13 bases lying between them. This CDR3 has 14 amino acids. The DNA of the CDR3 is TGCGCCAGCAGCCCACAGGGAAGGGGTGAAAAACTGTTTTTT. Residues: CASSPQGRGEKLFF.

This clone was counted a few times. The V gene is TRBV11-2, the J gene TRBJ2-3; unclear D gene. This CDR3 has 12 amino acids. V was pared by 9 bases and J by 4 bases, with 11 bases between. Germline CDR1 is SGHAT and CDR2 is FQNNGV. The chain's CDR3 is CASQTGPDTQYF. DNA for the CDR3: TGTGCCAGTCAGACCGGCCCAGATACGCAGTATTTT. Full variable domain (rest looked up from reference TRBV11-2 and TRBJ2-3): EAGVAQSPRYKIIEKRQSVAFWCNPISGHATLYWYQQILGQGPKLLIQFQNNGVVDDSQLPKDRFSAERLKGVDSTLKIQPAKLEDSAVYLCASQTGPDTQYFGPGTRLTVL.

The genes are TRBV5-1 and TRBJ2-4; D possibly matches TRBD1 or TRBD2 (6 bases each). CDR3 length: 17 amino acids. The V gene lost 5 bases and the J gene lost 3 bases, with 21 bases spanning the gap. CDR1 SGHRS and CDR2 YFSETQ come from the germline V gene. CDR3 in DNA: TGCGCCAGCAGTAATGGTGTGGGGGGCCTTGGCAAAAACATTCAGTACTTC. Its protein is CASSNGVGGLGKNIQYF.

J is TRBJ2-2 and V is TRBV7-7, with 7 nucleotides matching TRBD1. From germline, CDR1 is SSHAT and CDR2 FNYEAQ (reference sequence). The V segment lost 5 bases and the J segment 0 bases; nucleotides outside the gene matches: 3. CDR3 length: 15 residues. CDR3 protein: CASSQDRTNTGELFF. CDR3 bases: TGTGCCAGCAGCCAGGACAGGACGAACACCGGGGAGCTGTTTTTT.

This clone occurred a few times. CDR3 sequence reads: CASSGGLYNEQFF. CDR3 bases: TGTGCCAGCAGTGGGGGGCTCTACAATGAGCAGTTCTTC. The chain uses TRBV2 and TRBJ2-1; D is possibly TRBD1 (6 bases). Germline V gene sequence: CDR1 SNHLY, CDR2 FYNNEI. This CDR3 comprises 13 residues. Trimming cost V 4 bases and J 3 bases, with 7 bases left between them.

This clone was seen only a few times. The V call is TRBV20-1, the J call TRBJ2-3; 9 positions match TRBD2. There are 11 residues in the CDR3. V shed 6 bases and J 6 bases; nucleotides not matched to a gene: 1. Per germline, CDR1 DFQATT and CDR2 SNEGSKA (reference sequence). CDR3 region: CSASGGDTQYF. The CDR3 DNA is TGCAGTGCCAGCGGGGGGGATACGCAGTATTTT.

This clone was seen only a few times. V usage is TRBV19 and J usage is TRBJ2-2; 8 bases match TRBD1. Germline values: CDR1 LNHDA, CDR2 SQIVND (reference sequence). The CDR3 has 18 residues. The junction had 14 bases not matched to a gene; V was cut back by 7 bases and J by 1 base. The CDR3 spells CASNKIGTGQGNTGELFF. The DNA of the CDR3 is TGTGCCAGTAACAAAATTGGTACCGGACAGGGGAACACCGGGGAGCTGTTTTTT.

This clone was seen only a few times. V and J are TRBV4-1 and TRBJ1-4, with a tentative D call TRBD1 (6 bases). Trimming removed 4 bases at V and 1 base at J, with 10 bases between. The germline gives CDR1 MGHRA, CDR2 YSYEKL. This CDR3 spans 15 amino acids. The CDR3 coding sequence is TGCGCCAGCAGCCCGTTAGGGGGAACTAATGAAAAACTGTTTTTT. Protein product: CASSPLGGTNEKLFF.

The CDR3 protein is CASVAGGRGEQFF. DNA for the CDR3: TGTGCCAGCGTAGCGGGGGGGCGTGGTGAGCAGTTCTTC. The genes are TRBV9 and TRBJ2-1, with 11 bases aligning to TRBD2. Per germline, CDR1 SGDLS and CDR2 YYNGEE. CDR3 size: 13 residues. The trim removed 7 bases at V and 9 bases at J, leaving 6 bases unmatched.

V is TRBV27 and J is TRBJ2-5; TRBD1 matches 8 bases. J was trimmed by 1 base and V by 5 bases; bases with no gene match: 12. The CDR3 loop spans 17 amino acids. The V gene's germline CDR1 is MNHEY and CDR2 SMNVEV (reference sequence). The CDR3 DNA follows: TGTGCCAGCAGTCCCCACGGGTTCGGGACAGGCCAAGAGACCCAGTACTTC. Amino acids: CASSPHGFGTGQETQYF.

The chain joins TRBV29-1 to TRBJ1-1; 10 positions match TRBD1. Germline V gene sequence: CDR1 SQVTM, CDR2 ANQGSEA. V dropped 7 bases and J dropped 3; count of bases not matched to a gene: 5. This CDR3 spans 13 amino acids. CDR3 residues: CSARTGGDTEAFF. The CDR3 region has the DNA TGCAGCGCTCGGACAGGGGGAGACACTGAAGCTTTCTTT. Full variable domain (missing parts from reference TRBV29-1 and TRBJ1-1): SAVISQKPSRDICQRGTSLTIQCQVDSQVTMMFWYRQQPGQSLTLIATANQGSEATYESGFVIDKFPISRPNLTFSTLTVSNMSPEDSSIYLCSARTGGDTEAFFGQGTRLTVV.

CDR3 sequence: CASSQVTGGGTEAFF. The CDR3 coding sequence is TGCGCCAGCAGCCAAGTAACAGGGGGAGGGACTGAAGCTTTCTTT. The V gene is TRBV4-1, the J gene TRBJ1-1; 8 nucleotides agree with TRBD1. The V gene end was trimmed by 1 base and the J gene end by 5 bases; junction bases not matched to a gene: 6. In germline, CDR1 is MGHRA, CDR2 YSYEKL. This CDR3 region has 15 residues.

The gene calls are TRBV30 and TRBJ1-1; D call uncertain. With 0 bases removed from V and 0 bases from J, the gap between germline ends came to 11 bases. Germline V CDR1 and CDR2: GTSNPN, SVGIG (reference sequence). This CDR3 is 15 amino acids long. The chain's CDR3 is CAWSVGQGLNTEAFF. Written as DNA, the CDR3 is TGTGCCTGGAGTGTAGGGCAAGGGCTGAACACTGAAGCTTTCTTT.

This clone was observed a handful of times. The chain joins TRBV29-1 to TRBJ1-2, with TRBD1 matching 8 bases. After removal of 0 bases from V and 5 bases from J, the junction contained 5 bases not matched to a gene. Germline CDR1 reads SQVTM; CDR2 reads ANQGSEA. The CDR3 spans 14 residues. The CDR3 is CSVEDRTGIYGYTF. The CDR3, as DNA: TGCAGCGTTGAAGACCGGACAGGGATATATGGCTACACCTTC.

The chain employs TRBV29-1 and TRBJ2-5, with TRBD2 matching over 12 bases. CDR1 is SQVTM and CDR2 is ANQGSEA in the germline V gene. The CDR3 covers 14 residues. The junction had 6 bases not matched to a gene; V was cut back by 4 bases and J by 6 bases. The CDR3 is CSVALLAGGKTQYF. The CDR3 region has the DNA TGCAGCGTTGCGTTACTAGCGGGGGGCAAGACCCAGTACTTC.

There are a few counts of this clone. The chain joins TRBV19 to TRBJ1-2, with TRBD1 as a possible D gene (6 bases). The V gene's germline CDR1 is LNHDA and CDR2 SQIVND (reference sequence). Trimming removed 7 bases at V and 9 bases at J, with 18 bases between. This CDR3 is 13 amino acids long. In nucleotides, the CDR3 is TGTGCCAGTACCTCCTTAGGGGGTCTCCGCTACACCTTC. Its translation is CASTSLGGLRYTF.

This clone occurred a few times. The CDR3 here is CASSLVVVFSGDTEAFF. The CDR3 nucleotides read TGTGCCAGCAGCTTGGTCGTGGTTTTCTCGGGGGACACTGAAGCTTTCTTT. This chain uses TRBV5-6 with TRBJ1-1; D might be TRBD1 (5 bases). This CDR3 spans 17 amino acids. V shed 0 bases and J shed 3 bases, with 18 bases lying between them. The germline CDR1 and CDR2 sequences are SGHDT and YYEEEE.